The sample holds many counts of the clone carrying this TCR beta chain. Its antigen remains unknown. Template material for amplifying TCR beta CDR3 regions consisted of RNA transcripts. A first-round RT-PCR of the TCR CDR3 used the HTBI primer set. TCRdb re-derived calls from the multiplex PCR reads in MiXCR, one entry per CDR3 protein. The profile covers 270,000 or so distinct CDR3 sequences, with around 25% appearing a single time and approximately 25% taken by the ten largest. The germline CDR1 and CDR2 sequences are MGHRA and YSYEKL. Trimming removed 0 bases from V and 2 bases from J, with 14 bases in between. The CDR3 spans 16 residues. The sample originates from a study of T cells in Graves' hyperthyroidism and ophthalmopathy. Overall study context: Peripheral blood specimens were obtained at initial diagnosis, prior to any treatment.

Study findings and constraints: In the analysis, a 13 V-J model separated ophthalmopathy from stable hyperthyroidism.

Sequences were obtained from blood. The sequence derives from a man aged 40-49 years with Graves' hyperthyroidism that later progressed to Graves' ophthalmopathy. The chain carries TRBV4-1 and TRBJ2-7; D not certain. CDR3 DNA: TGCGCCAGCAGCCAAGAAGCTGGTTTAGGAACCTACGAGCAGTACTTC. This codes for CASSQEAGLGTYEQYF.